This TCR beta chain was obtained from a study of CD8+CD57+ T cells in acquired aplastic anemia. Background on the study: Recorded DNA amounts for sorted CD4+ and CD8+ cells had an average of approximately 3 ug.

J gave up 2 bases and V 8 bases, and 8 bases lay outside the gene matches. The CDR3 sequence is 15 residues long. There are many counts of this clonotype. Its antigen is still unknown. Study-wide results and caveats: Between patients and controls, approximately 29 CD8+ CDR3 sequences were found in common.

It was patients with CD8+CD57+ cell expansion by flow cytometry who were chosen for sequencing. The template used for profiling TCR beta VDJ and CDR3 was genomic DNA. Using its own MiXCR run on the reads, TCRdb lists one record per CDR3 protein. This table has approximately 180,000 distinct CDR3 sequences, 63% appearing once. The clonotype was recovered from a human donor with aplastic anemia. The sequencing input was sorted CD4+, CD8+, or CD8+CD57+ T cells (not recorded which) from PBMCs. The V call is TRBV12-3 or TRBV12-4, the J call TRBJ2-1; 8 positions match TRBD1. CDR3 DNA: TGTGCCAGCTGTACCGGGACAGGCCCCTACAATGAGCAGTTCTTC. Its protein is CASCTGTGPYNEQFF.